The rows below give T cell receptor beta chains drawn from one sample of a study of blood T cell repertoires in COVID-19. The method was immunoSEQ multiplex PCR; TCRdb's version includes in-frame clones alone and lacks a portion of them. The table shows hundreds of thousands of clones, with 85% to 90% occurring only once. The sample consisted of PBMCs or T cells enriched from blood (not recorded which). The receptors were sampled from a woman younger than 30 who had recovered from COVID-19. The conserved cysteine and the conserved F or W are not part of the CDR3 here.

v_gene: TRBV7-2
j_gene: TRBJ2-1
CDR3aa: ASRPRLAGGVEQF

v_gene: TRBV27
j_gene: TRBJ2-7
CDR3aa: ASALQNTYEQY

v_gene: TRBV6-1
j_gene: TRBJ1-6
CDR3aa: ASGGHRGLSSYNSPLH

v_gene: TRBV29-1
j_gene: TRBJ2-3
CDR3aa: SAQQGAADTQY

v_gene: TRBV27
j_gene: TRBJ2-5
CDR3aa: ATSLVSSESRETQY

v_gene: TRBV27
j_gene: TRBJ1-1
CDR3aa: ASSPTVNTEAF

v_gene: TRBV4-2
j_gene: TRBJ2-2
CDR3aa: ASSPGRGKTGELF

v_gene: TRBV7-9
j_gene: TRBJ1-1
CDR3aa: ASSPRTGGNTEAF

v_gene: TRBV28
j_gene: TRBJ1-2
CDR3aa: ASSPSRQGAKGYT

v_gene: TRBV12-2
j_gene: TRBJ1-1
CDR3aa: ASRTGQGATAF

v_gene: TRBV5-1
j_gene: TRBJ2-7
CDR3aa: ASSGTSWSYEQY

v_gene: TRBV2
j_gene: TRBJ2-3
CDR3aa: ASSEDRVADTQY

v_gene: TRBV5-1
j_gene: TRBJ1-2
CDR3aa: ASSSGTANGYT

v_gene: TRBV2
j_gene: TRBJ1-5
CDR3aa: ASSEFRMGQPQH

v_gene: TRBV20-1
j_gene: TRBJ2-1
CDR3aa: SASDRYEQF

v_gene: TRBV3-1/TRBV3-2
j_gene: TRBJ1-1
CDR3aa: ASSRGAAEAF

v_gene: TRBV18
j_gene: TRBJ2-7
CDR3aa: ASSPGQGTYEQY

v_gene: TRBV25-1
j_gene: TRBJ2-1
CDR3aa: ASRSGISGVYNEQF

v_gene: TRBV2
j_gene: TRBJ2-7
CDR3aa: ASSEALRLGEQY

v_gene: TRBV4-1
j_gene: TRBJ2-2
CDR3aa: ASSHSGTGSGELF

v_gene: TRBV2
j_gene: TRBJ1-1
CDR3aa: ASSYLTGYLAF

v_gene: TRBV2
j_gene: TRBJ1-1
CDR3aa: ASSEARQGRVAF

v_gene: TRBV11-3
j_gene: TRBJ1-5
CDR3aa: ASSLDGGKYGNQPQH

v_gene: TRBV7-2
j_gene: TRBJ2-3
CDR3aa: ASSSPPTQY

v_gene: TRBV3-1/TRBV3-2
j_gene: TRBJ2-5
CDR3aa: ASSPGTSGVPY

v_gene: TRBV2
j_gene: TRBJ1-2
CDR3aa: ASMAAGYT

v_gene: TRBV5-6
j_gene: TRBJ1-1
CDR3aa: ASRPAGGTEAF

v_gene: TRBV14
j_gene: TRBJ2-4
CDR3aa: ASSQLEGAAKNIQY

v_gene: TRBV7-2
j_gene: TRBJ2-7
CDR3aa: ASSLGTSGGLLAYEQY